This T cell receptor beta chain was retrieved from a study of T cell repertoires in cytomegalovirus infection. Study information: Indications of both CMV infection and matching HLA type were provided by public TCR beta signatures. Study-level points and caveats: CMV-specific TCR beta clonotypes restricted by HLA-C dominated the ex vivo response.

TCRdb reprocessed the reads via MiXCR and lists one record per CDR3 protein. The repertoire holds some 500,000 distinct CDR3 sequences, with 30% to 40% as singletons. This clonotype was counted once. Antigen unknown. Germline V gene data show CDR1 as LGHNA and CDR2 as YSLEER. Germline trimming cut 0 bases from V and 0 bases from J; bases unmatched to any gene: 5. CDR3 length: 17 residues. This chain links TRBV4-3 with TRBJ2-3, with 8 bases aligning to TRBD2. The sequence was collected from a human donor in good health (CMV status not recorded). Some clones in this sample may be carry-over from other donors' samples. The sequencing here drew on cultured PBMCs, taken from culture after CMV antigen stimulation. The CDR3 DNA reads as TGCGCCAGCAGCCAAGATTGGGCGGGAGGTAGCACAGATACGCAGTATTTT. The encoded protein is CASSQDWAGGSTDTQYF.